The present entry profiles one T cell receptor beta chain with its context. The entry originates in a study of cytomegalovirus exposure and HLA in healthy donors. Looked up from germline, CDR1 is SGHRS and CDR2 is YFSETQ. The CDR3 contains 15 residues. After removal of 4 bases from V and 4 bases from J, the junction contained 10 bases not matched to a gene. Primers for the PCR totalled 60 Vbeta and 13 Jbeta. Some clones are missing from TCRdb's copy, which holds only in-frame ones; the method was immunoSEQ multiplex PCR. The sample lists 150,000 or so clones, approximately 80% occurring once. The sequenced sample was PBMCs. The TCR was taken from a man aged 45 to 65 in good health and CMV-seronegative. This chain uses TRBV5-1 with TRBJ2-7; 8 nucleotides align to TRBD1. CDR3 DNA: TGCGCCAGCAGCCCCGACAGGGGTTGGGCGTACGAGCAGTACTTC. This gives the protein CASSPDRGWAYEQYF.